This T cell receptor beta chain came from a study of blood T cell repertoires in COVID-19 (TCRdb year 2020). Broadly, across the study: Samples from collaborators originated in the United States, Italy and Spain and spanned both the acute and convalescent phases of COVID-19. The prospective study material was composed of cDNA or gDNA derived from T cells, B-cell-depleted T cells, or PBMCs. The dataset comprised deeply sampled blood TCRbeta repertoires from subjects exposed to, actively infected with, or recovered from COVID-19. A freely available public database, intended as a resource for researchers studying the immune response to SARS-CoV-2, is where the repertoires were released. The samples were drawn from the first 160 participants of the ongoing ImmuneRACE study and from 1,254 subjects provided by 6 global collaborators. A de-identified subject ID, COVID-19 status, age in years and sex were almost always included in the sample metadata. HLA class I and class II types, where available, came from metadata supplied by the sample provider rather than from assay-based typing. General findings and caveats noted by the study authors: The amount of clinical and demographic metadata varied by source and participant and was provided uncurated.

The collaborating institutions used their own protocols to collect whole blood in K2EDTA tubes. For TCRbeta analysis, collaborators shipped samples as frozen whole blood, isolated PBMCs, or DNA extracted from either of those sample types. Note on this clone: Its antigen specificity is not known. No quality values exist for individual bases; no much larger clone is one base distant.

The immunoSEQ Assay, a bias-controlled multiplex PCR, was used to amplify TCRbeta CDR3 regions from genomic DNA. Turning to the authors' computational methods: Within the assay, amplification of reference gene primers was used to estimate how many nucleated cells each sample contained. Sequence reads were collapsed and filtered to measure the absolute abundance of every unique TCRbeta CDR3 rearrangement. For each sample, productive Simpson clonality was calculated as the square root of Simpson's diversity index over productive rearrangements. The immuneACCESS repertoire file appears here via TCRdb, limited to in-frame rearrangements. These files lack a portion of the clones; in checked studies, under half of the deficit traces to unresolved V genes, and the cause of the others is not known. The V and J calls and clone size come from that table; D and trimming were worked out from the DNA. For this sample the table gives roughly 200,000 clones, of which 84% were detected only once. The ten largest account for 4.4% of the sample.

CDR1 is given as SGHNT and CDR2 as YYREEE, both from the germline V gene (reference sequence). Here V drops 0 bases and J drops 4 bases, and the junction holds 7 bases not matched to any gene. The CDR3 sequence holds 16 residues, the cysteine and phenylalanine included. Only the CDR3 DNA stays, 48 bases, in frame from base 1. Recombination joined TRBV5-4 with TRBJ1-2; TRBD1 matches 9 bases in the middle. This sequence was found in a middle-aged man with active or convalescent COVID-19. Sequencing used peripheral blood. The nucleotide sequence is TGTGCCAGCAGCTTGGCAGGACAGGGGTTTGGCTATGGCTACACCTTC. The resulting protein is CASSLAGQGFGYGYTF.